The 28 T cell receptor beta chains presented below share a single source sample, sequenced in a study of OX40 agonist ivuxolimab in advanced cancers. Libraries were prepared through the immunoSEQ multiplex PCR assay. TCRdb stores this immuneACCESS table with in-frame sequences only. Part of the clones is absent; in the studies checked, under half of the shortfall reflects unresolved V genes, and no reason is known for the rest. This sample gives tens of thousands of clones in total; approximately 91% of them show up just once. About 0.35% of the sample belongs to the ten largest clones. The source was CD4+ or CD8+ T cells sorted from blood, collected in a trial of the OX40 agonist ivuxolimab. Source of these receptors: an adult with an advanced solid tumor such as melanoma, head and neck, liver or kidney cancer.

This clone showed up just once. The chain has TRBV25-1 and TRBJ2-5; the D is unclear. The CDR3 is 14 amino acids. Germline CDR1 is MGHDK and CDR2 is SYGVNS. V lost 1 base and J 5 bases, leaving 11 bases between the germline ends. CDR3 bases: TGTGCCAGCAGTGAATCCAGTCGGCGGGAGACCCAGTACTTC. As protein: CASSESSRRETQYF.

This clone occurred once. The rearrangement uses TRBV18 and TRBJ1-1; TRBD1 agrees at 7 bases. The CDR3 is made up of 14 amino acids. The trim removed 4 bases at V and 2 bases at J, leaving 4 bases unmatched. The V gene's germline CDR1 is KGHSH and CDR2 LQKENI. The CDR3 spells CASSLNRGNTEAFF. CDR3 coding DNA: TGTGCCAGCTCACTTAACAGGGGAAACACTGAAGCTTTCTTT.

This rearrangement joins TRBV15 to TRBJ2-3; no reliable D call. The CDR3 has 13 amino acids. Trimming stripped 8 bases from V and 2 bases from J, with 11 bases between. CDR1 and CDR2 (germline): LNHNV, YYDKDF (reference sequence). CDR3 DNA: TGTGCCACCGGCACAGCTTCCACAGATACGCAGTATTTT. As protein: CATGTASTDTQYF.

The chain recombines TRBV5-1 with TRBJ2-7; 7 positions agree with TRBD2. The CDR3 extends over 15 amino acids. The V segment lost 2 bases and the J segment 6 bases; nucleotides outside the gene matches: 11. Germline V gives CDR1 SGHRS, CDR2 YFSETQ. In nucleotides, the CDR3 is TGCGCCAGCAGCTTAGGAGGGAGGGCCTCGGCCGAGCAGTACTTC. Translation gives CASSLGGRASAEQYF. Drawing the rest from reference TRBV5-1 and TRBJ2-7, the complete variable domain is KAGVTQTPRYLIKTRGQQVTLSCSPISGHRSVSWYQQTPGQGLQFLFEYFSETQRNKGNFPGRFSGRQFSNSRSEMNVSTLELGDSALYLCASSLGGRASAEQYFGPGTRLTVT.

This chain joins TRBV28 and TRBJ1-2; TRBD1 matches 8 bases. The CDR3 totals 18 residues. Losses at the gene ends were 6 bases for V and 4 bases for J; bases not matched to a gene: 19. Germline lookup yields CDR1 MDHEN and CDR2 SYDVKM. Written as DNA, the CDR3 is TGTGCCAGCAGGTCGGCCGGCGGGGCAGGGGGCTGGGGCTATGGCTACACCTTC. It specifies CASRSAGGAGGWGYGYTF.

This chain connects TRBV7-8 to TRBJ2-4, with TRBD1 matching 8 bases. The trim removed 2 bases at V and 3 bases at J, leaving 6 bases unmatched. The CDR3 is 16 residues long. Germline values: CDR1 SGHVS, CDR2 FQNEAQ. In DNA form, the CDR3 reads TGTGCCAGCAGCTTACGGGACAGGACCTTCAAAAACATTCAGTACTTC. Its protein product is CASSLRDRTFKNIQYF.

V usage is TRBV28 and J usage is TRBJ2-7; D not resolved. The V end lost 10 bases, the J end lost 1 base, and 11 bases lay between the germline ends. The germline gives CDR1 MDHEN, CDR2 SYDVKM. The CDR3 is 12 residues long. CDR3 coding DNA: TGTGCCACCCAAAGTTTTTCCTACGAGCAGTACTTC. It specifies CATQSFSYEQYF.

This rearrangement joins TRBV28 to TRBJ2-7; the D is unclear. Trimming pared 8 bases from V and 2 bases from J, leaving 10 bases between. In germline, CDR1 is MDHEN, CDR2 SYDVKM. The CDR3 is 12 amino acids. The CDR3 DNA is TGTGCCAGCCCCCGGGCAGCCTACGAGCAGTACTTC. Protein sequence: CASPRAAYEQYF. The variable domain in full, completed from reference TRBV28 and TRBJ2-7, reads DVKVTQSSRYLVKRTGEKVFLECVQDMDHENMFWYRQDPGLGLRLIYFSYDVKMKEKGDIPEGYSVSREKKERFSLILESASTNQTSMYLCASPRAAYEQYFGPGTRLTVT.

In its sample, this clone was seen once. The chain combines TRBV10-3 with TRBJ2-3, with D tentatively TRBD1 (5 bases). Germline assignment: CDR1 ENHRY and CDR2 SYGVKD. Trimming pared 3 bases from V and 1 base from J, leaving 8 bases between. The CDR3 has 14 residues. For the CDR3, the DNA is TGTGCCATCAGTGACAGGGTTGGCACAGATACGCAGTATTTT. This codes for CAISDRVGTDTQYF.

This clone was counted between two and nine times. The chain links TRBV10-2 to TRBJ2-7, with D perhaps TRBD2 (5 bases). Per the germline V gene, CDR1 is WSHSY and CDR2 is SAAADI. The CDR3 consists of 15 residues. V shed 7 bases and J shed 0 bases, with 16 bases lying between them. CDR3 nucleotides: TGCGCCAGCATTGATAGCGATCTGAGCTCCTACGAGCAGTACTTC. Its protein is CASIDSDLSSYEQYF.

V is TRBV11-1 and J is TRBJ2-7, with D unresolved. Trimming pared 4 bases from V and 1 base from J, leaving 8 bases between. The CDR3 runs to 13 residues. Per the germline V gene, CDR1 is SGHAT and CDR2 is FQDESV (reference sequence). As DNA, the CDR3 is TGTGCCAGCAGCTGGAGTGAATCCTACGAGCAGTACTTC. Protein product: CASSWSESYEQYF.

This chain joins TRBV27 and TRBJ2-7; TRBD1 matches 10 bases. CDR1 is MNHEY and CDR2 is SMNVEV in the germline V gene (reference sequence). The J segment lost 8 bases and the V segment lost 5 bases, leaving 12 bases of the junction unmatched. The CDR3 has 15 amino acids. CDR3 loop: CASSLSPGTGVKQYF. The DNA for the CDR3 is TGTGCCAGCAGTCTCAGCCCCGGGACAGGGGTAAAGCAGTACTTC.

CDR3: CASSLVGSGGVYNEQFF. The CDR3 bases are TGTGCCAGCAGCTTGGTTGGTAGCGGAGGGGTTTACAATGAGCAGTTCTTC. The rearrangement links TRBV5-6 to TRBJ2-1; tentatively, D is TRBD2 (6 bases). V dropped 0 bases and J dropped 4 bases, with 17 bases sitting between them. Per germline, CDR1 SGHDT and CDR2 YYEEEE. The CDR3 loop spans 17 amino acids.

This chain uses TRBV7-2 with TRBJ2-2; 10 bases agree with TRBD2. Germline V gives CDR1 SGHTA, CDR2 FQGNSA. Losses at the gene ends were 2 bases for V and 5 bases for J; bases not matched to a gene: 5. The CDR3 is made up of 16 amino acids. CDR3 DNA: TGTGCCAGCAGCTTAAATAGCGGGAGGTTAACCGGGGAGCTGTTTTTT. Amino acids: CASSLNSGRLTGELFF. Variable domain in full (rest from reference TRBV7-2 and TRBJ2-2): GAGVSQSPSNKVTEKGKDVELRCDPISGHTALYWYRQSLGQGLEFLIYFQGNSAPDKSGLPSDRFSAERTGGSVSTLTIQRTQQEDSAVYLCASSLNSGRLTGELFFGEGSRLTVL.

The chain carries TRBV18 and TRBJ2-4, with unresolved D. The germline V gene encodes CDR1 KGHSH and CDR2 LQKENI. The CDR3 loop spans 16 amino acids. The V end was cut by 3 bases, the J end by 0 bases, with 12 bases between. DNA for the CDR3: TGTGCCAGCTCACCTTCGGTGGTCCTAGCCAAAAACATTCAGTACTTC. This codes for CASSPSVVLAKNIQYF.

This clone occurred a few times. This chain uses TRBV7-8 with TRBJ2-7; weak D call: TRBD1 (6 bases). The CDR3 extends over 14 amino acids. Germline-derived CDR1 and CDR2 are SGHVS and FQNEAQ. V lost 4 bases, J lost 4 bases, and 14 bases lay in between. The chain's CDR3 is CASSSSIGQYEQYF. The CDR3 DNA is TGTGCCAGCAGCTCTTCGATCGGACAGTACGAGCAGTACTTC.

The chain joins TRBV5-4 to TRBJ1-5; D is unclear. V was cut by 0 bases and J by 2 bases, with 6 bases left in between. The CDR3 runs 14 residues. Germline assignment: CDR1 SGHNT and CDR2 YYREEE (reference sequence). The CDR3 protein is CASSLEGGNQPQHF. The CDR3 bases are TGTGCCAGCAGCTTGGAGGGAGGCAATCAGCCCCAGCATTTT.

The V call is TRBV7-9, the J call TRBJ1-2, with D unresolved. The CDR3 has 12 amino acids. The germline V gene has CDR1 SEHNR and CDR2 FQNEAQ (reference sequence). Trimming shortened V by 2 bases and J by 7 bases, and 8 bases separated the two germline ends. In DNA, the CDR3 is TGTGCCAGCAGCTTAAAAGACGCTGGCTACACCTTC. As protein: CASSLKDAGYTF.

The chain combines TRBV5-1 with TRBJ2-3; no firm D call. The V gene lost 4 bases and the J gene lost 4 bases, with 7 bases spanning the gap. Germline-derived CDR1 and CDR2 are SGHRS and YFSETQ. The CDR3 loop spans 12 amino acids. CDR3 protein: CASSPPADTQYF. Here the CDR3 DNA reads TGCGCCAGCAGCCCCCCCGCAGATACGCAGTATTTT.

In this sample, this clone turned up once. V and J are TRBV28 and TRBJ1-2; the D gene is possibly TRBD1 (5 bases). Trimming cost V 2 bases and J 2 bases, with 12 bases left between them. This CDR3 region has 15 residues. The germline V gene encodes CDR1 MDHEN and CDR2 SYDVKM. The CDR3 reads CASSLGGGGNYGYTF. CDR3 nucleotide sequence: TGTGCCAGCAGTTTAGGTGGGGGAGGGAACTATGGCTACACCTTC.

This rearrangement joins TRBV9 to TRBJ2-3; D may match TRBD1 or TRBD2 (5 bases each). This CDR3 is built from 15 residues. Germline V lookup: CDR1 SGDLS, CDR2 YYNGEE. V was pared by 1 base and J by 0 bases, with 9 bases between. Written as DNA, the CDR3 is TGTGCCAGCAGCGTATTTGGGACCAGCACAGATACGCAGTATTTT. Amino acid sequence: CASSVFGTSTDTQYF.

The rearrangement joins TRBV18 to TRBJ1-4; D is uncertain. The ends were cut back, 0 bases at V and 8 bases at J, with 10 bases in the middle. The CDR3 is 14 amino acids. The germline gives CDR1 KGHSH, CDR2 LQKENI. The CDR3, as DNA: TGTGCCAGCTCACCACCCCCCGGAGGAGAAAAACTGTTTTTT. This encodes CASSPPPGGEKLFF.

V is TRBV7-2 and J is TRBJ2-3, with TRBD2 matching over 7 bases. Germline V gene lookup returns CDR1 SGHTA and CDR2 FQGNSA. This CDR3 has 16 amino acids. V dropped 0 bases and J dropped 3; count of bases not matched to a gene: 6. The CDR3 protein is CASSLAGGRGTDTQYF. As DNA, the CDR3 is TGTGCCAGCAGCTTAGCGGGCGGGAGAGGGACAGATACGCAGTATTTT.

This chain links TRBV5-5 with TRBJ2-3, with no clear D. Trimming shortened V by 0 bases and J by 6 bases, and 8 bases separated the two germline ends. Germline V CDR1 and CDR2: SGHKS, YYEKEE (reference sequence). This CDR3 contains 13 residues. The CDR3 here is CASSLAPSDTQYF. DNA of the CDR3: TGTGCCAGCAGCTTGGCTCCGTCGGATACGCAGTATTTT.

This chain links TRBV10-1 with TRBJ2-4; D gene uncertain. Deletions cut 4 bases from V and 7 bases from J, with 17 bases between. The germline gives CDR1 WNHNN, CDR2 SYGVQD (reference sequence). This CDR3 has 15 amino acids. The CDR3 coding sequence is TGCGCCAGCAGTGGAGGTAATCGGGTCGGGAACATTCAGTACTTC. The encoded protein is CASSGGNRVGNIQYF.

V gene TRBV27 combines with J gene TRBJ2-2; D is undetermined. V was trimmed by 5 bases and J by 1 base, leaving 2 bases between them. There are 12 residues in the CDR3. CDR1 is MNHEY and CDR2 is SMNVEV in the germline V gene (reference sequence). In DNA form, the CDR3 reads TGTGCCAGCAGTCGGAACACCGGGGAGCTGTTTTTT. Its protein is CASSRNTGELFF.

This sequence joins TRBV6-1 and TRBJ1-2; 9 bases match TRBD1. This CDR3 region has 14 residues. Germline values: CDR1 MNHNS, CDR2 SASEGT. V shed 8 bases and J 7 bases; nucleotides not matched to a gene: 11. The CDR3 DNA sequence: TGTGCCAGCTTCAAAGTGGGGACAGGGACTGGCTACACCTTC. It translates to CASFKVGTGTGYTF.

J is TRBJ1-2 and V is TRBV29-1; D remains unclear. The germline gives CDR1 SQVTM, CDR2 ANQGSEA. The CDR3 contains 13 residues. Between the trimmed V and J ends, which lost 3 bases and 4 bases, there was a span of 12 bases. CDR3 DNA sequence: TGCAGCGTTGACTCTCAGAACCCCTATGGCTACACCTTC. This translates into CSVDSQNPYGYTF.